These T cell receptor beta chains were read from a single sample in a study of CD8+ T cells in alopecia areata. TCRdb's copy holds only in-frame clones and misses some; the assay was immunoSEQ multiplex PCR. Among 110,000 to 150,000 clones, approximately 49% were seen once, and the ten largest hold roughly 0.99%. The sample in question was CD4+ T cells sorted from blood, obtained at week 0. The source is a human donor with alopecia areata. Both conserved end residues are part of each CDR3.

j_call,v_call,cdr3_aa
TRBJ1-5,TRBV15,CATSRDFSNQPQHF
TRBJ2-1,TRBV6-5,CASSYSGRNEQFF
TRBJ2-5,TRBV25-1,CATLRTDQETQYF
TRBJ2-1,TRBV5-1,CASSLSEGTYNEQFF
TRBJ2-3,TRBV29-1,CSVVARGGLQRGTDTQYF
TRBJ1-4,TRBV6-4,CASSDDEGVGEKLFF
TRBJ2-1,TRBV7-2,CASSLRGRGSYNEQFF
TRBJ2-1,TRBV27,CASGSLATSYNEQFF
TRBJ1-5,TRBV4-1,CASSQELGTAFGNQPQHF
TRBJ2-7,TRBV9,CASSVGTASYEQYF
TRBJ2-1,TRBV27,CASSLWGSGRKMEFF
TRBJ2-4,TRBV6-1,CASSEPSSYAKNIQYF
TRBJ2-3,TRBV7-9,CASSQQAGSWDTQYF
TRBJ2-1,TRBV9,CASSVRLGDYNEQFF
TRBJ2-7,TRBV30,CAWSVGTMKYF
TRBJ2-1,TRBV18,CASSPPTGREEQFF
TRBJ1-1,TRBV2,CASSPQTEAFF
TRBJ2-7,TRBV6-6,CASVGPRWEQYF
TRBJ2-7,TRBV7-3,CASSSTGSYEQYF
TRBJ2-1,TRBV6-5,CASSYSGAAPYNEQFF
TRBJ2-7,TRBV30,CAWGGWPEAYEQYF
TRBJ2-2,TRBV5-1,CASSLTGGELFF
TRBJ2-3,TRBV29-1,CSVELIHGTDTQYF
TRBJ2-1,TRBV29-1,CSVEFTGVGSDEQFF
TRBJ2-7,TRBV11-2,CASSLDQTYEQYF
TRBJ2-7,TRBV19,CASSIRHRLIYEQYF
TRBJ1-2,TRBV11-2,CASSLDRGRGSGYTF
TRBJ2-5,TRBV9,CASNLEGLLGETQYF
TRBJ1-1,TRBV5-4,CASTRQGLGTEAFF
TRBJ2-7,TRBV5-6,CASSWGQTGYEQYF
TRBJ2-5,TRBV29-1,CSVEGHGYQETQYF
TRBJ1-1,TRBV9,CASSAGQATEAFF
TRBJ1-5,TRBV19,CASSPGTGLSNQPQHF